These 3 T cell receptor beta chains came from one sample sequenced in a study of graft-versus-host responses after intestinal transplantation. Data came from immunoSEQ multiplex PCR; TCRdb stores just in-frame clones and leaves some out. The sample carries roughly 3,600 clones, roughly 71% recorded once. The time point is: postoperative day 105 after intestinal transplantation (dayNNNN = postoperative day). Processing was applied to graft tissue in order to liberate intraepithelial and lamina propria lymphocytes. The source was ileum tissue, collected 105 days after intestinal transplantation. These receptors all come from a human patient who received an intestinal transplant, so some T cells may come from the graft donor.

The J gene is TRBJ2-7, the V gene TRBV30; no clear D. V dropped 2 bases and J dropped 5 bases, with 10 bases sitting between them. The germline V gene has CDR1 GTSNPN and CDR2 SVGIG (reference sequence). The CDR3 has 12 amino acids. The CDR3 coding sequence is TGTGCCTGGAGTAGCTTGGGAAACGAGCAGTACTTC. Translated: CAWSSLGNEQYF.

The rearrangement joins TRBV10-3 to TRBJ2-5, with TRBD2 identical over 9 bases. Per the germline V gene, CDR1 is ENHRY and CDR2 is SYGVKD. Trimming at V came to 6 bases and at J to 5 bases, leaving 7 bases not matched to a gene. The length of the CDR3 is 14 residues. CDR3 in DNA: TGTGCCATCAGGGGTAGCGGGAGTACGGAGACCCAGTACTTC. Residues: CAIRGSGSTETQYF.

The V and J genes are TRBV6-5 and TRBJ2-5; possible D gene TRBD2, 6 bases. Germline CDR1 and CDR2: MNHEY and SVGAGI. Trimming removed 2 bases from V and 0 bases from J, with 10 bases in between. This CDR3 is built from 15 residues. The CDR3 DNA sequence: TGTGCCAGCAGTTACGGGGGGACGGACCAAGAGACCCAGTACTTC. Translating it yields CASSYGGTDQETQYF.